This T cell receptor (beta chain) was captured in a study of early T cells in non-severe SARS-CoV-2 infection. At the level of the study: Bulk RNA isolated from unsorted whole blood underwent sequencing; chains were not paired. Study conclusions and caveats: VDJdb-based annotation leaned toward anti-spike CD8 responses and missed private and CD4 specificities.

This clonotype has only a few counts. Antigen unknown. Individual cDNA molecules carried attached unique molecular identifiers. TCRdb re-analysed the 5' RACE reads in MiXCR, keeping a single row per CDR3 protein. The table lists roughly 72,000 distinct CDR3 sequences, roughly 12% of them singletons. The sequence was obtained from an adult who was a healthcare worker with PCR-confirmed SARS-CoV-2 infection or an uninfected control (not recorded which). The sequenced sample was whole blood.

CDR3 nucleotide sequence: TGTGCCAGCAGTGAATATGGAGAGACCCAGTACTTC. Its translation: CASSEYGETQYF. This sequence joins TRBV25-1 and TRBJ2-5, with unresolved D. With 0 bases removed from V and 4 bases from J, the gap between germline ends came to 3 bases. Germline-derived CDR1 and CDR2 are MGHDK and SYGVNS. The CDR3 extends over 12 amino acids.